This T cell receptor beta chain was identified during a study of PD-1 blockade in classical Hodgkin lymphoma. Relapses following autologous stem cell transplantation were seen in all patients, with brentuximab vedotin exposure varying. Libraries were prepared by immunoSEQ multiplex PCR; TCRdb keeps only in-frame clonotypes and omits some of them. The table records tens of thousands of clones, 85% to 90% of them present only once. The sequence was collected from a human donor with classical Hodgkin lymphoma. The sequences come from peripheral blood mononuclear cells (PBMCs), collected at baseline.

The CDR3 here is CASSQVTGRISNTGELFF. The CDR3, as DNA: TGTGCCAGCTCACAGGTGACAGGGCGGATTTCAAACACCGGGGAGCTGTTTTTT. The chain joins TRBV18 to TRBJ2-2; 7 bases map to TRBD1. Per the germline V gene, CDR1 is KGHSH and CDR2 is LQKENI. The CDR3 has 18 amino acids. V shed 4 bases and J 2 bases; nucleotides not matched to a gene: 13. Complete variable domain (other parts from reference TRBV18 and TRBJ2-2): NAGVMQNPRHLVRRRGQEARLRCSPMKGHSHVYWYRQLPEEGLKFMVYLQKENIIDESGMPKERFSAEFPKEGPSILRIQQVVRGDSAAYFCASSQVTGRISNTGELFFGEGSRLTVL.